The 32 T cell receptor beta chains in this list originate from one sample, sequenced in a study of tumor and adjacent non-tumor tissue in lung cancer. A modified ARM-PCR protocol with three rounds of nested PCR amplified TCRbeta. In TCRdb, the multiplex PCR reads were re-called with MiXCR into one record per CDR3 protein. The data contain tens of thousands of distinct CDR3 sequences, about 55% of them singletons. The template was RNA from unsorted bulk tissue. This non-tumor lung sample came from over 3 cm beyond the tumor edge. The material sequenced was distant non-tumor lung tissue. The receptors here all came from a man between 65 and 79 years old with non-small cell lung cancer.

The rearrangement joins TRBV13 to TRBJ2-3; D gene unclear. Per germline, CDR1 PRHDT and CDR2 FYEKMQ (reference sequence). This CDR3 comprises 12 residues. Deletions cut 0 bases from V and 5 bases from J, with 3 bases between. The CDR3 reads CASSLGGDTQYF. The CDR3 bases are TGTGCCAGCAGCTTAGGAGGAGATACGCAGTATTTT. The full variable domain, rest sourced from reference TRBV13 and TRBJ2-3, is AAGVIQSPRHLIKEKRETATLKCYPIPRHDTVYWYQQGPGQDPQFLISFYEKMQSDKGSIPDRFSAQQFSDYHSELNMSSLELGDSALYFCASSLGGDTQYFGPGTRLTVL.

Remarks on this clonotype: The junction does not match germline at one end; this may be a read error. Here the CDR3 DNA reads TGTGCCGCCAGTGATTACAGCGGGGGCCGCACAGATACGCAGTATTTT. It encodes CAASDYSGGRTDTQYF. The rearrangement joins TRBV24-1 to TRBJ2-3; 8 nucleotides align to TRBD2. CDR3 length equals 16 residues. Germline V gives CDR1 KGHDR, CDR2 SFDVKD.

Points on this clonotype: The CDR3 does not close with the conserved phenylalanine or tryptophan, likely indicating a read error. V gene TRBV10-3 combines with J gene TRBJ2-1, with 7 bases that match TRBD2. The length of the CDR3 is 15 residues. The germline V gene encodes CDR1 ENHRY and CDR2 SYGVKD. The CDR3 DNA is TGTGCCATCGGGGAGCGGGGCCCCACCTACAATGACCAGTTCATC. Protein product: CAIGERGPTYNDQFI.

Note on this clonotype: A read error may produce the germline difference seen at one junction end. The gene calls are TRBV11-1 and TRBJ2-1, with no clear D. This CDR3 contains 14 residues. Germline loops: CDR1 SGHAT, CDR2 FQDESV (reference sequence). The CDR3 region has the DNA TGTGCCAGCTGCTTAGTACGCAGCCACAATGAGCAGTTCTTC. Its translation: CASCLVRSHNEQFF.

Of note for this clonotype: The CDR3 ends on some other residue instead of the conserved phenylalanine or tryptophan, so this is likely a read error. CDR3 bases: TGCACCACCAGCACGCGACAGGGGCGGTCCGGGGAGCTGTTTCTT. It translates to CTTSTRQGRSGELFL. The chain employs TRBV15 and TRBJ2-2; 8 bases align to TRBD1. This CDR3 has 15 amino acids. Germline V gives CDR1 LNHNV, CDR2 YYDKDF (reference sequence).

As regards this clonotype: Given the absence of the conserved phenylalanine or tryptophan at the CDR3 end, a read error is likely. The J gene is TRBJ2-7, the V gene TRBV29-1, with a weak D call TRBD2 (8 bases). Germline CDR1 reads SQVTM; CDR2 reads ANQGSEA. The V end lost 4 bases, the J end lost 6 bases, and 16 bases lay between the germline ends. The CDR3 is 13 amino acids. The CDR3 loop is CSVGNRGLGEQYI. The CDR3 bases are TGCAGCGTTGGTAACAGGGGACTAGGCGAGCAGTACATC.

The rearrangement joins TRBV19 to TRBJ2-7; no firm D call. CDR3 length: 12 amino acids. Germline V gene sequence: CDR1 LNHDA, CDR2 SQIVND (reference sequence). Trimming removed 6 bases from V and 7 bases from J, with 13 bases in between. In DNA, the CDR3 is TGTGCCAGTAGCCACGGGCTAGGTGAGCAGTACTTC. Protein: CASSHGLGEQYF.

About this clonotype: A much larger clone is a single base away; this may be a read error. The chain combines TRBV14 with TRBJ2-3, with 11 bases that match TRBD2. The CDR3 is made up of 16 amino acids. Germline CDR1 SGHDN, CDR2 FVKESK. This chain's CDR3 is CARSPTSGGRTDTQYF. The CDR3 nucleotides read TGTGCCAGGAGCCCAACTAGCGGGGGAAGGACAGATACGCAGTATTTT.

A note on this clonotype: A clone one base away is much larger, so this may be a read error. This chain joins TRBV5-4 and TRBJ2-1; 7 bases map to TRBD2. Germline V gene lookup returns CDR1 SGHNT and CDR2 YYREEE (reference sequence). V dropped 5 bases and J dropped 8; count of bases not matched to a gene: 4. The CDR3 loop spans 12 amino acids. The CDR3 protein is CASRERGDEQFF. DNA of the CDR3: TGTGCCAGCAGGGAACGGGGGGATGAGCAGTTCTTC.

The V call is TRBV6-6, the J call TRBJ1-2; no clear D. The CDR3 is 18 residues long. Per germline, CDR1 MNHNY and CDR2 SVGAGI (reference sequence). Trimming shortened V by 0 bases and J by 10 bases, and 27 bases separated the two germline ends. The CDR3 loop is CASSYSPSPVSYRSDYTF. CDR3 nucleotide sequence: TGTGCCAGCAGTTACTCCCCAAGTCCGGTCTCCTATCGCTCTGACTACACCTTC.

The rearrangement uses TRBV20-1 and TRBJ2-1; TRBD1 agrees at 8 bases. The CDR3 runs to 14 residues. J lost 7 bases, V lost 3 bases, and 8 bases had no gene match. Germline assignment: CDR1 DFQATT and CDR2 SNEGSKA (reference sequence). CDR3: CSARTGANPNEQFF. The CDR3 coding sequence is TGCAGTGCTAGGACAGGGGCAAACCCTAATGAGCAGTTCTTC.

A word on this clonotype: Relative to the germline gene, one junction end is altered; a read error may explain this. The chain employs TRBV11-1 and TRBJ1-3, with D uncertain. Per the germline V gene, CDR1 is SGHAT and CDR2 is FQDESV (reference sequence). The CDR3 has 14 residues. For the CDR3, the DNA is TGTGCCAGCTGCCCTCGTGACTCTGGAAACGCCATATACTTT. Protein sequence: CASCPRDSGNAIYF.

This clonotype was seen only once. The genes are TRBV18 and TRBJ2-2, with D possibly being TRBD1 or TRBD2 (5 bases each). With 10 bases removed from V and 2 bases from J, the gap between germline ends came to 20 bases. The germline gives CDR1 KGHSH, CDR2 LQKENI. CDR3 size: 16 residues. CDR3 nucleotide sequence: TGTGCCACCTACCCCATCCTTGGGGGTAACACCGGGGAGCTGTTTTTT. The encoded protein is CATYPILGGNTGELFF. Full variable domain (remainder filled in from reference TRBV18 and TRBJ2-2): NAGVMQNPRHLVRRRGQEARLRCSPMKGHSHVYWYRQLPEEGLKFMVYLQKENIIDESGMPKERFSAEFPKEGPSILRIQQVVRGDSAAYFCATYPILGGNTGELFFGEGSRLTVL.

The chain links TRBV11-1 to TRBJ2-7; no reliable D call. This CDR3 has 16 amino acids. The V gene's germline CDR1 is SGHAT and CDR2 FQDESV (reference sequence). The CDR3, as DNA: TGTGTTAGCAGCTTAGGACCGGGCGCGAGCTCCTACGAGCAGTACTTC. This codes for CVSSLGPGASSYEQYF. Drawing the rest from reference TRBV11-1 and TRBJ2-7, the complete variable domain is EAEVAQSPRYKITEKSQAVAFWCDPISGHATLYWYRQILGQGPELLVQFQDESVVDDSQLPKDRFSAERLKGVDSTLKIQPAELGDSAMYLCVSSLGPGASSYEQYFGPGTRLTVT.

As concerns this clonotype: A read error may explain this, as a much larger clone is one base away. The chain recombines TRBV6-2 or TRBV6-3 with TRBJ2-3; 9 nucleotides align to TRBD2. Per the germline V gene, CDR1 is MNHEY and CDR2 is SVGEGT. The CDR3 is 14 residues long. CDR3 in amino acids: CASSSGVRTDTHYF. For the CDR3, the DNA is TGTGCCAGCTCTAGCGGGGTACGCACAGATACGCACTATTTT.

The V gene is TRBV5-6, the J gene TRBJ2-5; D possibly matches TRBD1 or TRBD2 (5 bases each). V lost 4 bases and J lost 8, with 15 bases in between. CDR1 is SGHDT, CDR2 YYEEEE, per germline. CDR3 length: 13 residues. This CDR3 is CASSPGPGYTQYF. The CDR3 bases are TGTGCCAGCAGCCCGGGGCCTGGGTATACCCAGTACTTC.

The chain couples TRBV2 to TRBJ2-7; possibly TRBD1 or TRBD2 for D (6 bases each). Looked up from germline, CDR1 is SNHLY and CDR2 is FYNNEI. Trimming took 4 bases from V and 5 from J, leaving 18 bases between them. The CDR3 sequence is 15 residues long. The CDR3 region is CASSVPLGGPNEQYF. Here the CDR3 DNA reads TGTGCCAGCAGTGTCCCACTAGGGGGGCCGAACGAGCAGTACTTC.

Here the CDR3 reads CSVEGGLGVSVQETQYF. The DNA of the CDR3 is TGCAGCGTCGAGGGTGGATTGGGAGTATCCGTCCAAGAGACCCAGTACTTC. This chain links TRBV29-1 with TRBJ2-5, with D tentatively TRBD2 (5 bases). The germline gives CDR1 SQVTM, CDR2 ANQGSEA. This CDR3 has 17 amino acids. The V gene lost 6 bases and the J gene lost 1 base, with 24 bases spanning the gap.

Of note for this clonotype: A read error may explain this, as a much larger clone is one base away. The chain uses TRBV12-3 or TRBV12-4 and TRBJ2-2, with 10 bases fitting TRBD2. The V and J ends lost 6 bases and 0 bases, in that order; junction bases with no gene match: 4. The CDR3 consists of 16 residues. The CDR3 protein is CASRSLAGANTGELFF. DNA for the CDR3: TGTGCCAGCAGAAGCCTAGCGGGAGCGAACACCGGGGAGCTGTTTTTT.

As for this clonotype: This may be a read error: a much more frequent sequence differs by one nucleotide. The chain uses TRBV6-5 and TRBJ2-1; 10 nucleotides match TRBD2. This CDR3 region has 15 residues. Germline CDR1 is MNHEY and CDR2 is SVGAGI. The CDR3 DNA follows: TGTACCAGCAAAAGTCTTAGCGGGGGGAATAATGAGCAGTTCTTC. This gives the protein CTSKSLSGGNNEQFF.

This clonotype was picked up many times. The CDR3, as DNA: TGTGCCAGCAGATCCCCTCCCAGGGTCTACGAGCAGTACTTC. This encodes CASRSPPRVYEQYF. The chain carries TRBV6-1 and TRBJ2-7; D may be TRBD1 (5 bases). The V and J ends lost 6 bases and 3 bases respectively, with 15 bases between them. Germline V lookup: CDR1 MNHNS, CDR2 SASEGT. This CDR3 is built from 14 residues.

This clonotype appeared once. A junction boundary mismatches the germline segment, possibly from a read error. The chain employs TRBV12-3 or TRBV12-4 and TRBJ1-1, with TRBD1 matching 9 bases. CDR3 length equals 14 residues. The DNA for the CDR3 is TGTGCTAGCGTAGGACAGGGGAGGTACGCTGAAGCCTTCTTT. Translating it yields CASVGQGRYAEAFF.

The chain joins TRBV29-1 to TRBJ2-5, with TRBD2 matching over 9 bases. Per germline, CDR1 SQVTM and CDR2 ANQGSEA. This CDR3 has 15 amino acids. J lost 7 bases, V lost 6 bases, and 15 bases had no gene match. This CDR3 is CSVGRELAGPTTQYF. CDR3 coding DNA: TGCAGCGTCGGACGAGAACTAGCGGGTCCAACGACCCAGTACTTC.

Concerning this clonotype: This CDR3 fails to terminate in the conserved phenylalanine or tryptophan, so it likely reflects a read error. No DNA is shown, since the ends of the CDR3 on it are uncertain; the CDR3 is the one TCRdb lists. The genes are TRBV11-2 and TRBJ2-2; the table assigns TRBD1, which was not confirmed against the DNA. The CDR3 comprises 13 residues, both ends counted. Germline CDR1 is SGHAT and CDR2 is FQNNGV. The CDR3 loop is CAISPQGTGKLFS.

This chain connects TRBV20-1 to TRBJ2-1; 8 positions match TRBD2. V lost 6 bases, J lost 7 bases, and 8 bases stayed unmatched. This CDR3 has 13 amino acids. Germline values: CDR1 DFQATT, CDR2 SNEGSKA (reference sequence). Here the CDR3 reads CSAPGGLRNEQFF. The CDR3 DNA reads TGCAGTGCCCCGGGGGGGCTTAGGAATGAGCAGTTCTTC.

At least ten counts were recorded for this clonotype. The chain employs TRBV6-5 and TRBJ2-7; 7 nucleotides agree with TRBD2. The trim removed 6 bases at V and 0 bases at J, leaving 8 bases unmatched. Per germline, CDR1 MNHEY and CDR2 SVGAGI. The CDR3 length is 15 residues. DNA for the CDR3: TGTGCCAGCAGCTCCGCTGTAGCGGGCTCCTACGAGCAGTACTTC. Its protein product is CASSSAVAGSYEQYF.

Points on this clonotype: An end of the junction differs from the germline gene, which may be a read error. The chain has TRBV4-1 and TRBJ1-5; no definite D call. CDR1 is MGHRA, CDR2 YSYEKL, per germline. CDR3 length: 15 residues. DNA of the CDR3: TGCGCCAACAGCCAAGAGTTGACTAGCAATCAGCCCCCGCATTTT. Translated, it gives CANSQELTSNQPPHF.

This clonotype has at least ten counts. This chain uses TRBV28 with TRBJ2-7; no firm D call. The V and J ends lost 8 bases and 6 bases respectively, with 11 bases between them. Germline V gene sequence: CDR1 MDHEN, CDR2 SYDVKM. The CDR3 runs to 11 residues. The CDR3 DNA sequence: TGTGCCAGCTCTGGGCCATTCGAGCAGTACTTC. Translating gives CASSGPFEQYF.

In its sample, this clonotype was seen many times. This chain uses TRBV4-1 with TRBJ1-3; D is undetermined. Trimming removed 2 bases at V and 0 bases at J, with 17 bases between. The CDR3 covers 18 residues. Looked up from germline, CDR1 is MGHRA and CDR2 is YSYEKL. As DNA, the CDR3 is TGCGCCAGCAGCCAACTACTTGCCAAGGGCCACTCTGGAAACACCATATATTTT. It specifies CASSQLLAKGHSGNTIYF.

By proportion, this clonotype is medium-sized. The chain combines TRBV20-1 with TRBJ2-3, with no clear D. V was pared by 1 base and J by 4 bases, with 6 bases between. The CDR3 runs to 12 residues. Germline V lookup: CDR1 DFQATT, CDR2 SNEGSKA (reference sequence). CDR3 in amino acids: CSARVPPDTQYF. In DNA form, the CDR3 reads TGCAGTGCTAGAGTTCCTCCAGATACGCAGTATTTT.

Turning to this clonotype: A much larger clone lies a single base off, so this may be a read error. The CDR3 region is CASLLGGEGPTGQLF. In DNA form, the CDR3 reads TGTGCCAGCCTACTGGGGGGAGAGGGTCCCACTGGGCAGCTCTTC. This chain uses TRBV5-6 with TRBJ2-1; TRBD2 is a possible D gene (6 bases). From germline, CDR1 is SGHDT and CDR2 YYEEEE. The CDR3 extends over 15 amino acids.

CDR3 in DNA: TGTGCCAGCAGTGTTCACTTCCGGGACATGCAAACAACTAATGAAAAACTGTTTTTT. Residues: CASSVHFRDMQTTNEKLFF. The chain combines TRBV6-1 with TRBJ1-4, with D tentatively TRBD1 (6 bases). From germline, CDR1 is MNHNS and CDR2 SASEGT. CDR3 length: 19 residues. V was trimmed by 4 bases and J by 0 bases, leaving 21 bases between them.